This is a list of T cell receptor beta chains from one sample in a study of T cell changes during pregnancy in multiple sclerosis. Sequencing was performed with immunoSEQ multiplex PCR; in TCRdb, only in-frame clones are kept and a portion is missing. The table records around 100,000 clones, 90% to 95% of them present only once. The starting material was peripheral blood, obtained after pregnancy. Receptors originate from a female donor with multiple sclerosis, enrolled in a pregnancy study. Both conserved end residues are part of each CDR3. The D gene is left open where the match is weak. Clone sizes are given selectively: once, few, many, or a class where the clone is expanded.

abundance,d_gene,j_gene,v_gene,CDR3nt,CDR3aa
-,TRBD1,TRBJ1-6,TRBV19,TGTGCCAGTACCCCGACAGGGGTAAATTCACCCCTCCACTTT,CASTPTGVNSPLHF
-,TRBD1,TRBJ1-4,TRBV19,TGTGCCAGTAGTATCGGGACAGGGATTGAAAAACTGTTTTTT,CASSIGTGIEKLFF
-,-,TRBJ2-7,TRBV2,TGTGCCAGCACGGCAGGGGATTACGAGCAGTACTTC,CASTAGDYEQYF
-,TRBD1,TRBJ2-1,TRBV27,TGTGCCAGCAGTTTGTCGACAGGGTCCCCCTACAATGAGCAGTTCTTC,CASSLSTGSPYNEQFF
-,TRBD1,TRBJ1-6,TRBV19,TGTGCCAGTAGTATGAAATCAGGGGGCGTCAATAATTCACCCCTCCACTTT,CASSMKSGGVNNSPLHF
-,-,TRBJ1-2,TRBV6-5,TGTGCCAGCAGTTATCCCCCTAACGGCTACACCTTC,CASSYPPNGYTF
-,-,TRBJ1-5,TRBV19,TGTGCCAGTATAGGGCAGGGATGGAATCAGCCCCAGCATTTT,CASIGQGWNQPQHF
-,-,TRBJ1-1,TRBV6-5,TGTGCCAGCAGTTACTCCTTCCCCAGCGCTGAAGCTTTCTTT,CASSYSFPSAEAFF
-,TRBD1,TRBJ2-7,TRBV9,TGTGCCAGCAGCGTAGCTCCCGACAGGGTCTACGAGCAGTACTTC,CASSVAPDRVYEQYF
-,-,TRBJ1-3,TRBV7-9,TGTGCCAGCAGCACCGGGGGAAACACCATATATTTT,CASSTGGNTIYF
-,-,TRBJ1-2,TRBV20-1,TGCAGTGCTACCATAAGGGGTGGCTACACCTTC,CSATIRGGYTF
-,TRBD1,TRBJ2-7,TRBV28,TGTGCCAGCAGTTGGACAGGGGGCACCTACGAGCAGTACTTC,CASSWTGGTYEQYF
-,-,TRBJ1-1,TRBV5-1,TGCGCCAGCAGCGGAAATACAGGGCCAACTGAAGCTTTCTTT,CASSGNTGPTEAFF
-,-,TRBJ2-2,TRBV2,TGTGCCAGCAGTGAAAGTTTTAGCGAACCTTTTAACACCGGGGAGCTGTTTTTT,CASSESFSEPFNTGELFF
-,-,TRBJ1-2,TRBV10-3,TGTGCCATCAGTGAGTCGGGGGGTAAGCCCTCCTCTTATGGCTACACCTTC,CAISESGGKPSSYGYTF
-,TRBD1,TRBJ1-1,TRBV20-1,TGCAGTGCTGGGACAGGGGGAGAAGCTTTCTTT,CSAGTGGEAFF
-,-,TRBJ2-7,TRBV2,TGTGCCAGCAGTGAAGGGCCCTCCCTCGAGCAGTACTTC,CASSEGPSLEQYF
-,-,TRBJ1-2,TRBV16,TGTGCCAGCAGCCCCAACAGGAACTATGGCTACACCTTC,CASSPNRNYGYTF
-,-,TRBJ1-5,TRBV4-2,TGTGCCAGCAGTGGCGGGGTTAACAATCAGCCCCAGCATTTT,CASSGGVNNQPQHF
-,TRBD1,TRBJ1-2,TRBV4-1,TGCGCCAGCAGCCAAGATGGGACAGGGATTCATGGCTACACCTTC,CASSQDGTGIHGYTF
once,-,TRBJ2-2,TRBV19,TGTGCCAGTAGTATCCCCACAGGGGGGAGGGCCGGGGAGCTGTTTTTT,CASSIPTGGRAGELFF
-,-,TRBJ1-6,TRBV28,TGTGCCAGCAGTTTAGGACAAGTCATACCCCTCCACTTT,CASSLGQVIPLHF
-,TRBD2,TRBJ2-2,TRBV5-1,TGCGCCAGCAGCTTGGGCTTAGCGGGCCTGAACACCGGGGAGCTGTTTTTT,CASSLGLAGLNTGELFF